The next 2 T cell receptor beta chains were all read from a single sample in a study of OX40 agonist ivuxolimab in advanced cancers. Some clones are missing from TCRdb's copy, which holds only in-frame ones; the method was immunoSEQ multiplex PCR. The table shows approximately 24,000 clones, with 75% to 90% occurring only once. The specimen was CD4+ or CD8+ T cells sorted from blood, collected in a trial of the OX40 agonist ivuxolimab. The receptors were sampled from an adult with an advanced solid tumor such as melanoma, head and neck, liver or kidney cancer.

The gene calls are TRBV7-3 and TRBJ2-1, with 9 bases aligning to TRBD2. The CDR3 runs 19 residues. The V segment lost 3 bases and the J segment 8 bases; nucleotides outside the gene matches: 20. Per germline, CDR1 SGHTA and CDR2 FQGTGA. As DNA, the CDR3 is TGTGCCAGCAGCTTGACTAGCGGAGAACTACTGACCCGCCACCATGAGCAGTTCTTC. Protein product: CASSLTSGELLTRHHEQFF.

The CDR3 loop reads CASIGAGGSNTEAFF. CDR3 DNA sequence: TGTGCCAGCATCGGGGCAGGGGGTTCGAACACTGAAGCTTTCTTT. This chain connects TRBV2 to TRBJ1-1; the match to TRBD1 covers 7 bases. Germline V gene data show CDR1 as SNHLY and CDR2 as FYNNEI. This CDR3 has 15 amino acids. V lost 7 bases to trimming and J lost 1 base; unmatched junction nucleotides: 9.